This entry lists 10 T cell receptor beta chains sequenced from one sample in a study of shared clonotypes between healthy human individuals. Naive CD8 populations comprised CD45RO-negative cells positively selected for CCR7, excluding terminally differentiated effector memory CD45RA+ cells. Clones were read by immunoSEQ multiplex PCR, and TCRdb kept only the in-frame ones, dropping some. In the table there are more than 2 million clones, about 95% of which are singletons. The sample was naive CD8+ T cells sorted from blood. These receptors were taken from a man younger than 35 in good health.

This clone was found once. The chain has TRBV4-1 and TRBJ1-1; D is unresolved. The CDR3 has 12 residues. Germline V lookup: CDR1 MGHRA, CDR2 YSYEKL. Between the trimmed V and J ends, which lost 4 bases and 5 bases, there was a span of 8 bases. Here the CDR3 reads CASSLAGTEAFF. The CDR3 DNA is TGCGCCAGCAGCCTAGCGGGGACTGAAGCTTTCTTT.

The CDR3 protein is CAISESGQFGEQYF. The CDR3 coding sequence is TGTGCCATCAGTGAGTCGGGACAGTTTGGCGAGCAGTACTTC. V gene TRBV10-3 combines with J gene TRBJ2-7; 7 bases agree with TRBD1. In germline, CDR1 is ENHRY, CDR2 SYGVKD. Unmatched junction bases numbered 5, after V lost 0 bases and J lost 6 bases. The CDR3 runs to 14 residues.

V gene TRBV5-1 combines with J gene TRBJ2-3, with 12 bases that match TRBD2. Germline assignment: CDR1 SGHRS and CDR2 YFSETQ. The CDR3 runs 16 residues. With 3 bases clipped from V and 4 bases from J, the junction kept 6 bases outside the gene matches. This CDR3 reads CASSSILAGGPDTQYF. CDR3 DNA sequence: TGCGCCAGCAGCTCCATACTAGCGGGAGGACCAGATACGCAGTATTTT.

The chain is built from TRBV6-5 and TRBJ2-2; D is perhaps TRBD1 (5 bases). CDR1 is MNHEY and CDR2 is SVGAGI in the germline V gene. The CDR3 is 15 amino acids. Trimming removed 6 bases at V and 4 bases at J, with 15 bases between. The CDR3 region is CASSPGWQATGELFF. CDR3 bases: TGTGCCAGCAGCCCAGGGTGGCAGGCCACCGGGGAGCTGTTTTTT.

The chain uses TRBV7-9 and TRBJ2-3; the D gene could be TRBD1 or TRBD2 (5 bases each). The CDR3 covers 16 residues. The V and J ends lost 0 bases and 4 bases respectively, with 14 bases between them. CDR1 and CDR2 (germline): SEHNR, FQNEAQ (reference sequence). The CDR3: CASSLARDLLADTQYF. CDR3 sequence (DNA): TGTGCCAGCAGCTTAGCCAGGGACCTGCTGGCAGATACGCAGTATTTT.

This clone was detected only a few times. This rearrangement joins TRBV28 to TRBJ1-2, with TRBD1 as a possible D gene (6 bases). Germline V gene sequence: CDR1 MDHEN, CDR2 SYDVKM. The CDR3 sequence is 13 residues long. Trimming pared 4 bases from V and 4 bases from J, leaving 10 bases between. The CDR3 region has the DNA TGTGCCAGCAGTTACAGGGAGGGCTATGGCTACACCTTC. Translation gives CASSYREGYGYTF.

This chain uses TRBV5-4 with TRBJ2-1, with a tentative D call TRBD2 (6 bases). The CDR3 totals 14 residues. Trimming left V 0 bases short and J 4 bases short, with 8 bases between. Germline CDR1 and CDR2: SGHNT and YYREEE (reference sequence). CDR3 coding DNA: TGTGCCAGCAGCTTGGGACTAGGATACAATGAGCAGTTCTTC. Encoded protein: CASSLGLGYNEQFF. Variable domain in full (rest from reference TRBV5-4 and TRBJ2-1): ETGVTQSPTHLIKTRGQQVTLRCSSQSGHNTVSWYQQALGQGPQFIFQYYREEENGRGNFPPRFSGLQFPNYSSELNVNALELDDSALYLCASSLGLGYNEQFFGPGTRLTVL.

This rearrangement joins TRBV2 to TRBJ2-7; D uncertain. The germline CDR1 and CDR2 sequences are SNHLY and FYNNEI. The CDR3 sequence is 13 residues long. The ends were cut back, 3 bases at V and 1 base at J, with 7 bases in the middle. The CDR3 bases are TGTGCCAGCAGTGATGGCAATTCCTACGAGCAGTACTTC. This gives the protein CASSDGNSYEQYF. Full variable domain (missing parts from reference TRBV2 and TRBJ2-7): EPEVTQTPSHQVTQMGQEVILRCVPISNHLYFYWYRQILGQKVEFLVSFYNNEISEKSEIFDDQFSVERPDGSNFTLKIRSTKLEDSAMYFCASSDGNSYEQYFGPGTRLTVT.

The gene calls are TRBV6-1 and TRBJ2-5; 11 bases agree with TRBD2. Germline lookup yields CDR1 MNHNS and CDR2 SASEGT. The CDR3 consists of 15 residues. The ends lost 4 bases at V and 4 bases at J; junction bases unmatched: 5. The CDR3: CASSGLAGLGETQYF. For the CDR3, the DNA is TGTGCCAGCAGTGGACTAGCGGGACTCGGAGAGACCCAGTACTTC.

This chain joins TRBV4-3 and TRBJ2-1; TRBD2 agrees at 8 bases. CDR1 and CDR2 (germline): LGHNA, YSLEER. The J segment lost 4 bases and the V segment lost 0 bases, leaving 11 bases of the junction unmatched. The CDR3 runs to 18 residues. The CDR3 coding sequence is TGCGCCAGCAGCCAAGAAGGTCCGGAGGTAGCGGGATACAATGAGCAGTTCTTC. Translated, it gives CASSQEGPEVAGYNEQFF.